This entry lists 21 T cell receptor beta chains sequenced from one sample in a study of blood T cell repertoires in COVID-19. Assay used: immunoSEQ multiplex PCR; TCRdb lists only in-frame clones, some missing. The table lists 120,000 to 150,000 clones, approximately 82% of them singletons. The source material was peripheral blood. The receptors derive from a woman aged 45-60 years in a cohort sampled during active or convalescent COVID-19.

V and J are TRBV19 and TRBJ2-2; D possibly corresponds to TRBD1 (5 bases). The V and J ends lost 3 bases and 5 bases respectively, with 22 bases between them. This CDR3 is 18 amino acids long. From germline, CDR1 is LNHDA and CDR2 SQIVND (reference sequence). This CDR3 is CASSIRSPRVLGTGELFF. DNA for the CDR3: TGTGCCAGTAGTATTAGGTCGCCCAGGGTATTGGGGACCGGGGAGCTGTTTTTT.

J is TRBJ2-7 and V is TRBV7-2, with 12 bases lining up with TRBD2. Germline V gene lookup returns CDR1 SGHTA and CDR2 FQGNSA. The CDR3 has 14 residues. With 6 bases clipped from V and 3 bases from J, the junction kept 3 bases outside the gene matches. The CDR3 region is CASSRLAGDYEQYF. The CDR3 coding sequence is TGTGCCAGCAGTAGACTAGCGGGGGACTACGAGCAGTACTTC.

This clone was detected a few times. This chain links TRBV7-7 with TRBJ2-2; a possible D gene is TRBD2 (6 bases). CDR1 is SSHAT and CDR2 is FNYEAQ in the germline V gene (reference sequence). CDR3 length: 15 amino acids. Trimming pared 1 base from V and 2 bases from J, leaving 8 bases between. The CDR3 DNA follows: TGTGCCAGCAGCTTAGACGGGGGAAACACCGGGGAGCTGTTTTTT. It translates to CASSLDGGNTGELFF.

The chain uses TRBV24-1 and TRBJ1-1; TRBD1 matches 9 bases. The length of the CDR3 is 14 residues. The junction had 9 bases not matched to a gene; V was cut back by 10 bases and J by 4 bases. Germline V gene sequence: CDR1 KGHDR, CDR2 SFDVKD. The CDR3, as DNA: TGTGCCACAAACCGACAGGGGGGGGGCACTGAAGCTTTCTTT. This sequence encodes CATNRQGGGTEAFF.

This clone was observed once. The V and J genes are TRBV4-1 and TRBJ2-5; D might be TRBD1 (7 bases). V lost 0 bases and J 3 bases, leaving 17 bases between the germline ends. Germline V gene data show CDR1 as MGHRA and CDR2 as YSYEKL. The CDR3 spans 17 residues. CDR3 in amino acids: CASSQDLMIRGEETQYF. The CDR3 DNA sequence: TGCGCCAGCAGCCAAGATTTGATGATCAGGGGGGAAGAGACCCAGTACTTC.

For the CDR3, the DNA is TGCGCCAGCAGCTTGGCCCTTGACCCCAGGCGTCCCCATGAGCAGTTCTTC. Amino acid sequence: CASSLALDPRRPHEQFF. The chain carries TRBV5-1 and TRBJ2-1; D is unclear. The V end lost 0 bases, the J end lost 8 bases, and 21 bases lay between the germline ends. The germline CDR1 and CDR2 sequences are SGHRS and YFSETQ. The CDR3 spans 17 residues.

This clone has a handful of counts. Other nucleotide sequences in the sample specify the same CDR3. The V and J genes are TRBV5-1 and TRBJ1-3; 8 nucleotides match TRBD1. The CDR3 has 15 residues. V gave up 1 base and J gave up 0 bases; unmatched junction bases: 0. Germline V gene data show CDR1 as SGHRS and CDR2 as YFSETQ. The DNA of the CDR3 is TGCGCCAGCAGCTTGACAGGGGGCTCTGGAAACACCATATATTTT. Protein sequence: CASSLTGGSGNTIYF.

The chain has TRBV19 and TRBJ2-7, with TRBD2 identical over 7 bases. Germline V lookup: CDR1 LNHDA, CDR2 SQIVND (reference sequence). This CDR3 has 13 amino acids. After removal of 10 bases from V and 4 bases from J, the junction contained 10 bases not matched to a gene. CDR3 region: CATARLAEYEQYF. The CDR3, as DNA: TGTGCCACCGCCCGTCTAGCGGAGTACGAGCAGTACTTC.

This clone was seen just once. V and J are TRBV19 and TRBJ1-1; D call uncertain. Trimming took off 5 bases at V and 0 bases at J, with 10 bases between the two ends. This CDR3 comprises 14 residues. Germline loops: CDR1 LNHDA, CDR2 SQIVND (reference sequence). The CDR3 loop is CASSWSSVNTEAFF. In DNA form, the CDR3 reads TGTGCCAGTAGTTGGAGTTCGGTGAACACTGAAGCTTTCTTT.

The chain is built from TRBV29-1 and TRBJ1-1; 7 nucleotides match TRBD1. The CDR3 loop spans 15 amino acids. CDR1 and CDR2 from the germline V gene are SQVTM and ANQGSEA. The junction had 13 bases not matched to a gene; V was cut back by 7 bases and J by 2 bases. CDR3 nucleotide sequence: TGCAGCGCCATAGAAGGGGACAGACCCAACACTGAAGCTTTCTTT. Amino acids: CSAIEGDRPNTEAFF.

The chain recombines TRBV7-9 with TRBJ1-2; D possibly corresponds to TRBD1 (5 bases). The germline gives CDR1 SEHNR, CDR2 FQNEAQ (reference sequence). The CDR3 is 14 residues long. Between the trimmed V and J ends, which lost 2 bases and 8 bases, there was a span of 15 bases. CDR3 nucleotide sequence: TGTGCCAGCAGCTTAATACAGGCGGCGGGGGGCTACACCTTC. It codes for CASSLIQAAGGYTF.

The chain joins TRBV2 to TRBJ1-2; TRBD1 matches 7 bases. The trim removed 8 bases at V and 2 bases at J, leaving 5 bases unmatched. CDR1 SNHLY and CDR2 FYNNEI come from the germline V gene. The CDR3 spans 13 residues. CDR3 DNA sequence: TGTGCCAGCCGGGACAGCAGAAACTATGGCTACACCTTC. Its translation is CASRDSRNYGYTF.

The rearrangement joins TRBV19 to TRBJ2-7; tentatively, D is TRBD2 (8 bases). V was cut by 5 bases and J by 0 bases, with 17 bases left in between. This CDR3 is built from 16 residues. Germline V gene sequence: CDR1 LNHDA, CDR2 SQIVND (reference sequence). The CDR3 protein is CASSREGALSSYEQYF. CDR3 sequence (DNA): TGTGCCAGTAGTCGGGAGGGGGCTCTAAGCTCCTACGAGCAGTACTTC.

The rearrangement uses TRBV19 and TRBJ1-2, with D tentatively TRBD1 (6 bases). V lost 3 bases, J lost 0 bases, and 14 bases lay in between. CDR1 is LNHDA, CDR2 SQIVND, per germline (reference sequence). The CDR3 spans 16 residues. The CDR3 DNA sequence: TGTGCCAGTAGTATTTTCGGACAGTCCGCTAACTATGGCTACACCTTC. Amino acids: CASSIFGQSANYGYTF.

The chain employs TRBV7-9 and TRBJ1-4, with 9 bases identical to TRBD1. There are 15 residues in the CDR3. In germline, CDR1 is SEHNR, CDR2 FQNEAQ (reference sequence). V dropped 5 bases and J dropped 5; count of bases not matched to a gene: 6. Written as DNA, the CDR3 is TGTGCCAGCAGCACTACAGGGGGCGCAAATGAAAAACTGTTTTTT. Amino acids: CASSTTGGANEKLFF.

The chain combines TRBV9 with TRBJ2-5; 9 nucleotides agree with TRBD1. The J segment lost 5 bases and the V segment lost 3 bases, leaving 5 bases of the junction unmatched. The germline V gene has CDR1 SGDLS and CDR2 YYNGEE. The CDR3 runs 14 residues. The CDR3 region has the DNA TGTGCCAGCAGCGCGAACAGGGGGCCGGAGACCCAGTACTTC. Protein sequence: CASSANRGPETQYF.

The CDR3 spells CASSVNRGNTIYF. The CDR3 coding sequence is TGTGCCAGCAGTGTCAACAGGGGAAACACCATATATTTT. The chain couples TRBV12-3 or TRBV12-4 to TRBJ1-3; the D gene is possibly TRBD1 (5 bases). Trimming took off 5 bases at V and 4 bases at J, with 9 bases between the two ends. The CDR3 has 13 residues.

This clone was seen just once. CDR3 nucleotides: TGTGCCAGCAGCTCCGGGACAGGGGGCATTGAGCCCCAGCATTTT. It encodes CASSSGTGGIEPQHF. The chain couples TRBV27 to TRBJ1-5; the match to TRBD1 covers 12 bases. Germline V CDR1 and CDR2: MNHEY, SMNVEV (reference sequence). V dropped 6 bases and J dropped 8; count of bases not matched to a gene: 8. The CDR3 contains 15 residues.

The rearrangement uses TRBV5-5 and TRBJ2-5; a weak D match, TRBD1 (6 bases). The V end was cut by 4 bases, the J end by 5 bases, with 15 bases between. CDR3 length: 14 amino acids. Germline values: CDR1 SGHKS, CDR2 YYEKEE (reference sequence). CDR3: CASSPYRVVETQYF. For the CDR3, the DNA is TGTGCCAGCAGCCCGTACAGGGTTGTGGAGACCCAGTACTTC.

The chain joins TRBV9 to TRBJ1-3; 7 bases map to TRBD1. The V and J ends lost 0 bases and 4 bases, in that order; junction bases with no gene match: 7. CDR3 size: 16 residues. CDR1 SGDLS and CDR2 YYNGEE come from the germline V gene. The CDR3 DNA reads TGTGCCAGCAGCGTAGATTGGGGACAGAGAGGAAACACCATATATTTT. It specifies CASSVDWGQRGNTIYF.

V is TRBV4-1 and J is TRBJ2-5, with 9 positions matching TRBD2. V shed 1 base and J 2 bases; nucleotides not matched to a gene: 11. Germline V gene sequence: CDR1 MGHRA, CDR2 YSYEKL. The CDR3 has 18 residues. The CDR3 protein is CASSQVGLAGKGQETQYF. In nucleotides, the CDR3 is TGCGCCAGCAGCCAAGTAGGGCTAGCGGGGAAGGGGCAAGAGACCCAGTACTTC.